This is a list of T cell receptor beta chains from one sample in a study of blood T cell repertoires in COVID-19. Measured with immunoSEQ multiplex PCR; TCRdb has only the in-frame clones, and not every one. The sample contains about 69,000 clones, roughly 80% of which appear only once. Sequenced sample: peripheral blood. The receptor set was obtained from a woman of 80 years or more with acute or convalescent COVID-19. Both conserved end residues are part of each CDR3. The D gene is left open where the match is weak. Clone size is given for some rows only: seen once, a few or many times, or a class if the clone is expanded.

>NA|TRBV2|TRBJ1-1|few
TGTGCCAGCAGGCGGCTGATGAACACTGAAGCTTTCTTT
CASRRLMNTEAFF
>TRBD2|TRBV23-1|TRBJ2-1|NA
TGCGCCAGCAGTCCATTTGGGACTAGCGGGGGGGCACAGCGGGCCAATGAGCAGTTCTTC
CASSPFGTSGGAQRANEQFF
>TRBD1|TRBV4-1|TRBJ1-2|NA
TGCGCCAGCAGCCCTCAGGAGACAGGGGGCTTGACCTTC
CASSPQETGGLTF
>TRBD1|TRBV11-2|TRBJ1-2|few
TGTGCCAGCAGCCAACAGGGGGCCCGGTTGAGCGGCTACACCTTC
CASSQQGARLSGYTF
>TRBD1|TRBV19|TRBJ1-5|few
TGTGCCAGCCTTAACCAGGGGGACGGCAGACAGCCCCAGCATTTT
CASLNQGDGRQPQHF
>NA|TRBV24-1|TRBJ1-2|NA
TGTGCCACCTTGGACAGCGATTATGGCTACACCTTC
CATLDSDYGYTF
>TRBD1|TRBV5-1|TRBJ1-2|NA
TGCGCCAGCAGGGGACAGGGCGACTCCTATGGCTACACCTTC
CASRGQGDSYGYTF
>NA|TRBV7-6|TRBJ2-2|NA
TGTGCCAGCAGCCCCCGGAGCACGAACACCGGGGAGCTGTTTTTT
CASSPRSTNTGELFF
>TRBD1|TRBV27|TRBJ1-2|once
TGTGCCAGCAGTTTATCCGCTGGCAGGGGGTTGGGCGGCTACACCTTC
CASSLSAGRGLGGYTF
>NA|TRBV7-2|TRBJ2-3|few
TGTGCCAGCAGCTTAGATGGAGGGCCACCCCTCTACACAGATACGCAGTATTTT
CASSLDGGPPLYTDTQYF
>NA|TRBV6-5|TRBJ1-2|NA
TGTGCCAGCAGTTACTCTTCCGGGGTCTATGGCTACACCTTC
CASSYSSGVYGYTF
>NA|TRBV9|TRBJ2-5|NA
TGTGCCAGCAGCGTAGCTACAGGGCGAGAGGAGACCCAGTACTTC
CASSVATGREETQYF
>TRBD1|TRBV5-1|TRBJ1-2|NA
TGCGCCAGCAGCGACAGACAGGGGGCCTACACCTTC
CASSDRQGAYTF
>NA|TRBV2|TRBJ2-4|NA
TGTGCCAGCAGTGGAGAACAGTTAGCCAAAAACATTCAGTACTTC
CASSGEQLAKNIQYF
>NA|TRBV13|TRBJ1-6|NA
TGTGCCAGCAGCATCCGGACACTTAATTCACCCCTCCACTTT
CASSIRTLNSPLHF